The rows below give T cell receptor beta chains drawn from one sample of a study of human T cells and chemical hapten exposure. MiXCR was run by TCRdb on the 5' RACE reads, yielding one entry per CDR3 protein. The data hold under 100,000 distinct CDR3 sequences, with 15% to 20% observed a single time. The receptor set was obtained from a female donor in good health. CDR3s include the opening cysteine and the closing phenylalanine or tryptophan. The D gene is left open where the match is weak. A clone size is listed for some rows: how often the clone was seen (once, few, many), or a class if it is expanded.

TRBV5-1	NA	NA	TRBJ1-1	TGCGCCAGCAGAGCAGGAAGGGGAAACACTGAAGCTTTCTTT	CASRAGRGNTEAFF
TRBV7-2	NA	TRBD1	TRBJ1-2	TGTGCCAGCAGACCCCAACAGGGGTTTAACTATGGCTACACCTTC	CASRPQQGFNYGYTF
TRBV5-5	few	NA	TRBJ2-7	TGTGCCAGCAGCTCAAAATATCTCTCCTACGAGCAGTACTTC	CASSSKYLSYEQYF
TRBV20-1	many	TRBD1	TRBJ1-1	TGCAGTGCTAGAGCGCTGGACAGGGAGACGGCTGAAGCTTTCTTT	CSARALDRETAEAFF
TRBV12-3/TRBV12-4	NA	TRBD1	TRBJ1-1	TGTGCCAGCACCACAGGGGCCCAGAACACTGAAGCTTTCTTT	CASTTGAQNTEAFF
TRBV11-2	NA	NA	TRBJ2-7	TGTGCCAGCAGCTTACAGGACGGTGCCTACGAGCAGTACTTC	CASSLQDGAYEQYF
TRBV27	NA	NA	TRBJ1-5	TGTGCCAGCAGTTTATTTCAGCCCCAGCATTTT	CASSLFQPQHF
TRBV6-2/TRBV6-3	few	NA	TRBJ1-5	TGTGCCAGCAAATTGGGGGACAATCAGCCCCAGCATTTT	CASKLGDNQPQHF
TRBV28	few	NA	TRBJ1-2	TGTGCCAGCAGCCAATCCGGGACGGGCACCTATGGCTACACCTTC	CASSQSGTGTYGYTF
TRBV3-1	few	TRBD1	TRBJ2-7	TGTGCCAGCAGCCTTTGGGACAGACCCTACGAGCAGTACTTC	CASSLWDRPYEQYF
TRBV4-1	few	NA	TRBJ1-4	TGCGCCAGCAGCCGAGTGGACAGAACTAATGAAAAACTGTTTTTT	CASSRVDRTNEKLFF
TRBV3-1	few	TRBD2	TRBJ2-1	TGTGCCAGCAGCCCTTGGACTAGCGGGGGGCAGAATGAGCAGTTCTTC	CASSPWTSGGQNEQFF
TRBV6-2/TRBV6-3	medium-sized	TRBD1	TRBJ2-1	TGTGCCAGCAGTAAGAGGACAGGGGGCGATGAGCAGTTCTTC	CASSKRTGGDEQFF
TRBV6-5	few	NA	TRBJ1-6	TGTGCCAGCAGCCCCGCTGGGACTTCACCCCTCCACTTT	CASSPAGTSPLHF
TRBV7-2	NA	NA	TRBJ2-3	TGTGCCAGCAGCTTATCCCCCCTTAACACAGATACGCAGTATTTT	CASSLSPLNTDTQYF
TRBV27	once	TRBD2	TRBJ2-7	TGTGCCAGCAGAAAAACCCCGGGACTAGAAGGGGCCGAGCAGTACTTC	CASRKTPGLEGAEQYF
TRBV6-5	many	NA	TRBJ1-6	TGTGCCAGCAGACGACGAGACAGATTGGATTCACCCCTCCACTTT	CASRRRDRLDSPLHF
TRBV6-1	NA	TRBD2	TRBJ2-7	TGTGCCAGCAGTGTCCCCCCTCTAGCGGGAGTAGGCGAGCAGTACTTC	CASSVPPLAGVGEQYF
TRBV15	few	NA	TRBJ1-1	TGTGCCACCAGCAGCGGGGGGAGGGACACTGAAGCTTTCTTT	CATSSGGRDTEAFF
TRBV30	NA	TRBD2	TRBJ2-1	TGTGCCTGGACACGGGGGGGAGATTACAATGAGCAGTTCTTC	CAWTRGGDYNEQFF
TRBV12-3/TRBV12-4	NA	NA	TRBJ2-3	TGTGCCAGCAGTTTCTCGGACTTGAAAGATACGCAGTATTTT	CASSFSDLKDTQYF
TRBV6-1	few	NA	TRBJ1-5	TGTGCCAGCAGTGGGGGATATAGCAATCAGCCCCAGCATTTT	CASSGGYSNQPQHF
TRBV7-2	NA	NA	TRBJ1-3	TGTGCCAGCACCTTTCAAAGCTCTGGAAACACCATATATTTT	CASTFQSSGNTIYF
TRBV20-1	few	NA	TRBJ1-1	TGCAGTGCTGCGATGACAGGCAACACTGAAGCTTTCTTT	CSAAMTGNTEAFF
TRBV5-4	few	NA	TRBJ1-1	TGTGCCAGCAGCCTACCAACAATAACAGGCCTGAACACTGAAGCTTTCTTT	CASSLPTITGLNTEAFF
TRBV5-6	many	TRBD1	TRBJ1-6	TGTGCCAGCAGCCTCTCGACAGGGGCTGTTTCACCCCTCCACTTT	CASSLSTGAVSPLHF
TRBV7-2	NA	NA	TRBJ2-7	TGTGCCAGCAGCCTCGAGAGAGGGCCTAGGTACGAGCAGTACTTC	CASSLERGPRYEQYF
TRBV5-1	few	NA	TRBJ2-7	TGCGCCAGCAGATACGGGTTAACAGGAACCTACGAGCAGTACTTC	CASRYGLTGTYEQYF
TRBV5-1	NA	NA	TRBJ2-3	TGCGCCAGCAGCCTGAGGGTAGCGCACGAAAATACGCAGTATTTT	CASSLRVAHENTQYF
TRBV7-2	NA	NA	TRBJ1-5	TGTGCCAGCAGCTCCGCAGCAGGGTCTCAGCCCCAGCATTTT	CASSSAAGSQPQHF
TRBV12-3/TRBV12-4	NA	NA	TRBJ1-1	TGTGCCAGCAGTTTATACAGTAACACTGAAGCTTTCTTT	CASSLYSNTEAFF
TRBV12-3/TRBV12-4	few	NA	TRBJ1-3	TGTGCCAGCAGTTTAGCCGGACGGTTCTCTGGAAACACCATATATTTT	CASSLAGRFSGNTIYF
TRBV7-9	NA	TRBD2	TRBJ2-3	TGTGCCAGCAGCCTTAGCGGGAGGATAGATACGCAGTATTTT	CASSLSGRIDTQYF
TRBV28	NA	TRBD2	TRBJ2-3	TGTGCCAGCAGTTTCCAGCCTAGCGGGAGGCATACGCAGTATTTT	CASSFQPSGRHTQYF
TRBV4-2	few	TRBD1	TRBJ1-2	TGTGCCAGCAGCCGCGACAGGGCTCTTGCTAACTATGGCTACACCTTC	CASSRDRALANYGYTF
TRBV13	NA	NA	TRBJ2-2	TGTGCCAGCAGCATAACTGGGGGGTACACCGGGGAGCTGTTTTTT	CASSITGGYTGELFF
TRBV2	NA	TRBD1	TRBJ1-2	TGTGCCAGCAGTGAAACCGGGACAGGGGGCGGCTACACCTTC	CASSETGTGGGYTF
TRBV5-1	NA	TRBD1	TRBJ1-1	TGCGCCAGCAGCTTGCAAGCAGGGGGCCGGACTGAAGCTTTCTTT	CASSLQAGGRTEAFF
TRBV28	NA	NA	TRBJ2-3	TGTGCCAGCAGTTTATTGGGACGACGAGATACGCAGTATTTT	CASSLLGRRDTQYF
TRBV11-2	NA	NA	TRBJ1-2	TGTGCCAGCAGTGCTCCCGGACTGGGCAGCTACACCTTC	CASSAPGLGSYTF
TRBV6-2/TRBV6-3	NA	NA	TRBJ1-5	TGTGCCAGCAGTGCCAGGGATCAGCCCCAGCATTTT	CASSARDQPQHF
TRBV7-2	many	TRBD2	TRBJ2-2	TGTGCCACGCAACTAGCGGGGATTGGTATCACCGGGGAGCTGTTTTTT	CATQLAGIGITGELFF
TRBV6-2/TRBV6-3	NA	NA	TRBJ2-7	TGTGCCAGCAGTCGCCGGACAGAGCAGTACTTC	CASSRRTEQYF